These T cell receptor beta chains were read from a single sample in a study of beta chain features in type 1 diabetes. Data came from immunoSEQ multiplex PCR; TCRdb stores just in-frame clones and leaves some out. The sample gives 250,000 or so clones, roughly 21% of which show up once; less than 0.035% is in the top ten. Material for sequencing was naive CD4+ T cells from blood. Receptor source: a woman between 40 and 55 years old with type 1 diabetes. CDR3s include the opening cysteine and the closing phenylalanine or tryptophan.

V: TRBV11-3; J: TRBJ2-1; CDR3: CASSREANEQFF
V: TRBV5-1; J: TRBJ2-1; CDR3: CASSLDQVYNEQFF
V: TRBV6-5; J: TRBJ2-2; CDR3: CASSPVPNTGELFF
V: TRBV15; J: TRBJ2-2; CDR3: CATSRLAGGTGELFF
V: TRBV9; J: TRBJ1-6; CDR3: CASSVAVTGNSPLHF
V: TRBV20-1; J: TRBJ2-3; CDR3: CSAPLSRTQYF
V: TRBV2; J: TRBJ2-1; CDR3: CAGALRPGNEQFF
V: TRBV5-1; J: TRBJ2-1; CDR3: CASSLAPPGVLYNEQFF
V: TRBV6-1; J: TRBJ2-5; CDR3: CASTEGRVETQYF
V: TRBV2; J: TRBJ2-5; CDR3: CASRGQGIEETQYF
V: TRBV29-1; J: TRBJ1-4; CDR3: CSIRSTNEKLFF
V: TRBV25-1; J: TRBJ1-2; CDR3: CASSDHRENYGYTF
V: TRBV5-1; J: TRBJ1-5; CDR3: CASSIGGRGNQPQHF
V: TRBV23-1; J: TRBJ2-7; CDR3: CASSQSGDLRSSYEQYF
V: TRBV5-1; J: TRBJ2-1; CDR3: CASSVGQVINEQFF
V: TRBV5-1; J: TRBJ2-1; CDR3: CASSSARLRDEQFF
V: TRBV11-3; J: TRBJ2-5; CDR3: CASSFGEETQYF
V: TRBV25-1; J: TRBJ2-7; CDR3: CASSDTIYEQYF
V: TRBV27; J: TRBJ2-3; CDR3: CASSLGAGDTQYF
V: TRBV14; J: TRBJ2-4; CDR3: CASSQGWSRTKNIQYF
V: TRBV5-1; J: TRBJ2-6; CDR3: CASRGQVGGANVLTF
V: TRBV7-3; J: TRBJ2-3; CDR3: CASSPSYPTGTQYF
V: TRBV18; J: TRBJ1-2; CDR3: CASSPAREDYGYTF
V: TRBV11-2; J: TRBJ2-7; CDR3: CASSPRWGGEQYF
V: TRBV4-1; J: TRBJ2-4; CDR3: CASSPVEREENIQYF
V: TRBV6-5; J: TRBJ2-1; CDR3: CASIGLAEGEQFF
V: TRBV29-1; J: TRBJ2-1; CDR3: CSDGLAHNEQFF
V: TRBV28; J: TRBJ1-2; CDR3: CASSLGQGHYGYTF
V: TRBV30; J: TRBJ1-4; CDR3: CAWNPGQGGGDEKLFF
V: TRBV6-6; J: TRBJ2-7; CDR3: CASSYKRSSYEQYF
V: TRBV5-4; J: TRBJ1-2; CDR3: CASRRDSSNYGYTF
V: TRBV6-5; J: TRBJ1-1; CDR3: CASSYRGLEITEAFF
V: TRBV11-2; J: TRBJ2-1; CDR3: CASSRYSVNEQFF
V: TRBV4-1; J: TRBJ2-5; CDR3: CASSQGGSQGETQYF
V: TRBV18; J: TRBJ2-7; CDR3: CASSPGLEVAYEQYF
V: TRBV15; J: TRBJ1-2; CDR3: CATSRVTGYIDHYGYTF
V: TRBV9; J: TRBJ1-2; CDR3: CASSARQGGDYGYTF
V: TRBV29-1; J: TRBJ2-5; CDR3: CSVDSGGETQYF
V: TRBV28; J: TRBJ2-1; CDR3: CASSFPGQSSAGEQFF
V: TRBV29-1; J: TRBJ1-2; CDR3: CSVEGGASNYGYTF
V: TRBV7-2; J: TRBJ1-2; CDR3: CASSLARGDSYGYTF